This T cell receptor beta chain derives from a study of T-cell reconstitution after alpha-beta-depleted transplantation in children. General observations from the study: By about two months after transplant, alpha-beta T cells reportedly arose from several hundred graft clones that had expanded.

This CDR3 has 16 residues. V was clipped by 3 bases and J by 5 bases, with 16 bases between them. Germline loops: CDR1 MDHEN, CDR2 SYDVKM. This sample's TCRbeta library carried unique molecular identifier barcodes. TCRdb fed the PCR reads into MiXCR, producing one record per CDR3 protein. In the table there are 300,000 to 350,000 distinct CDR3 sequences, 16% of which are singletons. This clonotype was observed at least ten times. What it recognizes is unknown. Here the sequenced sample was PBMCs, mostly from graft donor cells, taken 360 days after TCRalphabeta/CD19-depleted stem cell transplant. This receptor was taken from a male patient aged 2 to 10 who had a stem cell transplant for acute lymphoblastic leukemia, so the T cells may come from the graft donor. The rearrangement uses TRBV28 and TRBJ2-2; a possible D gene is TRBD1 (7 bases). CDR3 sequence reads: CASSFARGDWTGELFF. CDR3 nucleotide sequence: TGTGCCAGCAGTTTTGCCAGGGGGGATTGGACCGGGGAGCTGTTTTTT. Complete variable domain (other parts from reference TRBV28 and TRBJ2-2): DVKVTQSSRYLVKRTGEKVFLECVQDMDHENMFWYRQDPGLGLRLIYFSYDVKMKEKGDIPEGYSVSREKKERFSLILESASTNQTSMYLCASSFARGDWTGELFFGEGSRLTVL.